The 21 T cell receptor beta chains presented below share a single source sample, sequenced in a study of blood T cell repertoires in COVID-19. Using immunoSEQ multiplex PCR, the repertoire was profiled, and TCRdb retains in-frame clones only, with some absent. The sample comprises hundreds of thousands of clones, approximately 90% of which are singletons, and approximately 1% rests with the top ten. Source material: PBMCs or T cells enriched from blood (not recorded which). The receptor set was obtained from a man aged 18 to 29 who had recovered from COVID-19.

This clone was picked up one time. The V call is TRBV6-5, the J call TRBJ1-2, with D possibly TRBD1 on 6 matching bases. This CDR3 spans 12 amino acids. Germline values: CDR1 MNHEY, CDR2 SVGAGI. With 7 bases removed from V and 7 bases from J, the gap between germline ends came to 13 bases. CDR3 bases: TGTGCCAGCACACAAACAGGGATTGGCTACACCTTC. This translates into CASTQTGIGYTF.

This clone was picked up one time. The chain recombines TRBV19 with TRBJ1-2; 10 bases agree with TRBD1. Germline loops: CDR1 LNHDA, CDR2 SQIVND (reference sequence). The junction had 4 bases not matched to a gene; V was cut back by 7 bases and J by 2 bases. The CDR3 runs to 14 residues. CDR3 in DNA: TGTGCCAGTACCCGGGACAGGGGAAACTATGGCTACACCTTC. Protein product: CASTRDRGNYGYTF.

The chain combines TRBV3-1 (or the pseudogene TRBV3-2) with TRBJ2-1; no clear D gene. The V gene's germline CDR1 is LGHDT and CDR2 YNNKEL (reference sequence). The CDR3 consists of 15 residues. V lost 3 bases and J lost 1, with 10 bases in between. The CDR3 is CASSQTGGSYNEQFF. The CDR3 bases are TGTGCCAGCAGCCAGACCGGCGGATCCTACAATGAGCAGTTCTTC.

DNA for the CDR3: TGTGCCAGCAGCAAAATCTGCCGGGACTACAAGACCTCCGAGCAGTACTTC. This encodes CASSKICRDYKTSEQYF. The V and J genes are TRBV21-1 and TRBJ2-7; the D call of TRBD2 is as the table states it, not checked on the DNA. TRBV21-1 represents a pseudogene. CDR3 size: 17 residues.

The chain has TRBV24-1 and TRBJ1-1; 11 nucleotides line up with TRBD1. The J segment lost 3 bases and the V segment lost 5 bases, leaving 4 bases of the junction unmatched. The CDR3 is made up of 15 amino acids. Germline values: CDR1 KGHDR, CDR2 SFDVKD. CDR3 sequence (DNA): TGTGCCACCAGTGCACCGGGACAGGGGGACACTGAAGCTTTCTTT. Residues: CATSAPGQGDTEAFF.

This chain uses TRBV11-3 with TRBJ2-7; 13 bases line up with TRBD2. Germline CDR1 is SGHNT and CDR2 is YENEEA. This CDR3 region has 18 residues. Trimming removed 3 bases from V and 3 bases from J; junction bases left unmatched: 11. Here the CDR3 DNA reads TGTGCCAGCAGCTTGGAACAGGGAGGGACTAGCGGGAACTACGAGCAGTACTTC. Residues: CASSLEQGGTSGNYEQYF. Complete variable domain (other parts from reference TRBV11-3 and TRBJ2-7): EAGVVQSPRYKIIEKKQPVAFWCNPISGHNTLYWYLQNLGQGPELLIRYENEEAVDDSQLPKDRFSAERLKGVDSTLKIQPAELGDSAVYLCASSLEQGGTSGNYEQYFGPGTRLTVT.

The CDR3: CASSLGSGEKEQYF. In DNA form, the CDR3 reads TGTGCCAGCAGCTTAGGGTCGGGAGAGAAAGAGCAGTACTTC. The chain couples TRBV7-2 to TRBJ2-7; D is perhaps TRBD2 (6 bases). This CDR3 contains 14 residues. Deletions cut 1 base from V and 7 bases from J, with 14 bases between. The germline CDR1 and CDR2 sequences are SGHTA and FQGNSA. The variable domain in full, with the rest retrieved from reference TRBV7-2 and TRBJ2-7, is GAGVSQSPSNKVTEKGKDVELRCDPISGHTALYWYRQSLGQGLEFLIYFQGNSAPDKSGLPSDRFSAERTGGSVSTLTIQRTQQEDSAVYLCASSLGSGEKEQYFGPGTRLTVT.

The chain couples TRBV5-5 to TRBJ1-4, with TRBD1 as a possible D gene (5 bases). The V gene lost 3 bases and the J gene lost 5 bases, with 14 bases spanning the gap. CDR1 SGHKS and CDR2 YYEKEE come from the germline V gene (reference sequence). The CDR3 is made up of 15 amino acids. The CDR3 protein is CASSSQGTGNEKLFF. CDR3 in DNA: TGTGCCAGCAGCTCCCAGGGAACTGGGAATGAAAAACTGTTTTTT.

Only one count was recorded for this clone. The CDR3 nucleotides are TGCGCCAGCAGCCAGGACAGGCGGAACTCTGGAAACACCATATATTTT. Encoded protein: CASSQDRRNSGNTIYF. This rearrangement joins TRBV4-3 to TRBJ1-3, with TRBD1 identical over 7 bases. The germline gives CDR1 LGHNA, CDR2 YSLEER. The CDR3 totals 16 residues. J was trimmed by 0 bases and V by 3 bases; bases with no gene match: 5.

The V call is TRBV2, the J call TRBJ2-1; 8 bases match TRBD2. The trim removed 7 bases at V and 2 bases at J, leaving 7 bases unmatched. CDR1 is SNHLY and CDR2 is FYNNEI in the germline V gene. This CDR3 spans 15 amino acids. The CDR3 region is CASKKRGPTYNEQFF. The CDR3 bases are TGTGCCAGCAAAAAGCGGGGGCCAACCTACAATGAGCAGTTCTTC.

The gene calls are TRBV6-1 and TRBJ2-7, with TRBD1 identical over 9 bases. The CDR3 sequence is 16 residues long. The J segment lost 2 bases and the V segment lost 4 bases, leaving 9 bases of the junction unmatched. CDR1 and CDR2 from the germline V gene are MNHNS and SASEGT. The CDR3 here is CASSANRDRVPYEQYF. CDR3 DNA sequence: TGTGCCAGCAGTGCTAACCGGGACAGGGTACCCTACGAGCAGTACTTC.

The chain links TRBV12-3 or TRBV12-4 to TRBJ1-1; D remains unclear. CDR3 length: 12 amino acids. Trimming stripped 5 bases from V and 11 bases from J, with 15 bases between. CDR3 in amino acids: CASSPTRFSAFF. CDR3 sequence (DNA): TGTGCCAGCAGTCCCACCCGGTTCTCGGCTTTCTTT.

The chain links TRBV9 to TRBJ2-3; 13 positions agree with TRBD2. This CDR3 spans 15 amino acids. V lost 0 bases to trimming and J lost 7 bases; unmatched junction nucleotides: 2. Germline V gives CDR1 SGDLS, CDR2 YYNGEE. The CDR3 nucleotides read TGTGCCAGCAGCGTAGAGGGACTAGCGGGGCATACGCAGTATTTT. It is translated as CASSVEGLAGHTQYF.

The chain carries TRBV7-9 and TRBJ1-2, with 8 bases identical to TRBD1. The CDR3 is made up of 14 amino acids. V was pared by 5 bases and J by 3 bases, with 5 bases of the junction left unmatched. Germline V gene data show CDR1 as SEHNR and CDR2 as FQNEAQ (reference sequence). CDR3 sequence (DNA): TGTGCCAGCAGCCAAGGACAGGGCCACTATGGCTACACCTTC. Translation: CASSQGQGHYGYTF.

DNA of the CDR3: TGCAGCGTTGAAGATTCTCGGCGGGGGAACACCGGGGAGCTGTTTTTT. It specifies CSVEDSRRGNTGELFF. The chain combines TRBV29-1 with TRBJ2-2; D perhaps matches TRBD2 (6 bases). Per the germline V gene, CDR1 is SQVTM and CDR2 is ANQGSEA. V shed 0 bases and J shed 1 base, with 12 bases lying between them. The CDR3 spans 16 residues.

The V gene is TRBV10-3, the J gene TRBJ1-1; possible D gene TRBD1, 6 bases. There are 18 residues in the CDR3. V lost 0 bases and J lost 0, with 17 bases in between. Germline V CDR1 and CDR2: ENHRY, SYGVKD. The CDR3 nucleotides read TGTGCCATCAGTGAGTCCCTTCAGACAGGATACATGAACACTGAAGCTTTCTTT. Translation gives CAISESLQTGYMNTEAFF.

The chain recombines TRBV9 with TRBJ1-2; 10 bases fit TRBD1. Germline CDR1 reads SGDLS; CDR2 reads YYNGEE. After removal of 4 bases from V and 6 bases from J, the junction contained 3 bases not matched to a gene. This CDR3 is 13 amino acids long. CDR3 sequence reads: CASSPGTGDGYTF. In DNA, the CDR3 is TGTGCCAGCAGCCCTGGGACAGGGGATGGCTACACCTTC.

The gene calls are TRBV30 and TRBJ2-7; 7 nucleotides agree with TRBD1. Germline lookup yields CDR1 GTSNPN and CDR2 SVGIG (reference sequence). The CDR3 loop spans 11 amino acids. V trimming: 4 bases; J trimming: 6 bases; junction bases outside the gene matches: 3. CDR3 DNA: TGTGCCTGGAAGACAGGGACCGAGCAGTACTTC. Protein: CAWKTGTEQYF.

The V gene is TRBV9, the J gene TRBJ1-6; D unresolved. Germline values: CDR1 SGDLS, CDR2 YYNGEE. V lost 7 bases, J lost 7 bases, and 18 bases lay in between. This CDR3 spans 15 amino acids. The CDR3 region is CASQLAQINNSPLHF. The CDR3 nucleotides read TGTGCCAGCCAGTTGGCACAGATCAACAATTCACCCCTCCACTTT.

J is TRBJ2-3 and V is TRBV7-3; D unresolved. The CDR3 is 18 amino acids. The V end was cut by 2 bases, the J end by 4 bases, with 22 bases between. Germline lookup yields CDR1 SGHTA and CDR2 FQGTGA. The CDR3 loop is CASSLQNLARVEPDTQYF. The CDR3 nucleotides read TGTGCCAGCAGCTTACAGAACCTCGCACGGGTTGAGCCAGATACGCAGTATTTT.

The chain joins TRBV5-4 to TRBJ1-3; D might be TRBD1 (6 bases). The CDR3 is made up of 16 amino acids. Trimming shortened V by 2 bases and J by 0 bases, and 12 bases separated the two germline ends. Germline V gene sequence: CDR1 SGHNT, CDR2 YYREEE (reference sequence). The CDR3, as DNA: TGTGCCAGCAGCTTAAAGACGGGACACTCTGGAAACACCATATATTTT. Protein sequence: CASSLKTGHSGNTIYF.